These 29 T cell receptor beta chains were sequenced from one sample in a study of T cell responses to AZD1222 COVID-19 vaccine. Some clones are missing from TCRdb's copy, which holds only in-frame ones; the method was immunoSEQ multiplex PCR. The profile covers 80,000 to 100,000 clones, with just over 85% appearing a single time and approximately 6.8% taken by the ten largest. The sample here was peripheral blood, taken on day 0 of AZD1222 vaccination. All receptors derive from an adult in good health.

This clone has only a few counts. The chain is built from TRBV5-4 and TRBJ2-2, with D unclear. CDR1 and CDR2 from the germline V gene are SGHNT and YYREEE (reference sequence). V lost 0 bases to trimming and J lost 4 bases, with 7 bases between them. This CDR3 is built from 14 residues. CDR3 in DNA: TGTGCCAGCAGCTTGGACCGGGTCACCGGGGAGCTGTTTTTT. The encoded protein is CASSLDRVTGELFF.

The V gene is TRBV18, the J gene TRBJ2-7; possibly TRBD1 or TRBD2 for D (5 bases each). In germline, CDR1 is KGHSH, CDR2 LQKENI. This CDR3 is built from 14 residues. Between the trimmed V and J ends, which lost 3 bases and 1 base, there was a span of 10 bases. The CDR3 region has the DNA TGTGCCAGCTCACCGGGACGGCGATCCTACGAGCAGTACTTC. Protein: CASSPGRRSYEQYF. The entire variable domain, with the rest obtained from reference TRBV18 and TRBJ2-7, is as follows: NAGVMQNPRHLVRRRGQEARLRCSPMKGHSHVYWYRQLPEEGLKFMVYLQKENIIDESGMPKERFSAEFPKEGPSILRIQQVVRGDSAAYFCASSPGRRSYEQYFGPGTRLTVT.

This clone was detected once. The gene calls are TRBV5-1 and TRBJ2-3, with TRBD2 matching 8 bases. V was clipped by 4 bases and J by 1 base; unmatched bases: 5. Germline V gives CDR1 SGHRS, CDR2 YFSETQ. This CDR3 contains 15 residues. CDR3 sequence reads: CASSITSGGTDTQYF. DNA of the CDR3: TGCGCCAGCAGCATAACTAGCGGAGGCACAGATACGCAGTATTTT.

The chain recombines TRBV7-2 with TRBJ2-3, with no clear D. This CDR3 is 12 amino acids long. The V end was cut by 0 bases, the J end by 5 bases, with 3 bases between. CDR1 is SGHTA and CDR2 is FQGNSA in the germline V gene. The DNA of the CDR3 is TGTGCCAGCAGCTTAGCCCAAGATACGCAGTATTTT. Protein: CASSLAQDTQYF. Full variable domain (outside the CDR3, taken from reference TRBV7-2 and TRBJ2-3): GAGVSQSPSNKVTEKGKDVELRCDPISGHTALYWYRQSLGQGLEFLIYFQGNSAPDKSGLPSDRFSAERTGGSVSTLTIQRTQQEDSAVYLCASSLAQDTQYFGPGTRLTVL.

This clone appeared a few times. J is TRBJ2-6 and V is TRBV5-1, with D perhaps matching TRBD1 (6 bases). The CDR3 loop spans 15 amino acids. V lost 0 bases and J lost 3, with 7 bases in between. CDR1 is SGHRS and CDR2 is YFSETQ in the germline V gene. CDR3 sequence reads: CASSLAGVGANVLTF. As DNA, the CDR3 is TGCGCCAGCAGCTTGGCAGGGGTTGGGGCCAACGTCCTGACTTTC. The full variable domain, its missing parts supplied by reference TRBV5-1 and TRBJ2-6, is KAGVTQTPRYLIKTRGQQVTLSCSPISGHRSVSWYQQTPGQGLQFLFEYFSETQRNKGNFPGRFSGRQFSNSRSEMNVSTLELGDSALYLCASSLAGVGANVLTFGAGSRLTVL.

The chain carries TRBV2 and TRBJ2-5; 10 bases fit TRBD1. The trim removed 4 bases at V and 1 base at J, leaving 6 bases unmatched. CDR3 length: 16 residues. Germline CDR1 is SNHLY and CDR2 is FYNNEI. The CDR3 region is CASSAPGQGFQETQYF. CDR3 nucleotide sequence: TGTGCCAGCAGTGCGCCGGGACAGGGGTTCCAAGAGACCCAGTACTTC. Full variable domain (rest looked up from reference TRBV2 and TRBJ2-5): EPEVTQTPSHQVTQMGQEVILRCVPISNHLYFYWYRQILGQKVEFLVSFYNNEISEKSEIFDDQFSVERPDGSNFTLKIRSTKLEDSAMYFCASSAPGQGFQETQYFGPGTRLLVL.

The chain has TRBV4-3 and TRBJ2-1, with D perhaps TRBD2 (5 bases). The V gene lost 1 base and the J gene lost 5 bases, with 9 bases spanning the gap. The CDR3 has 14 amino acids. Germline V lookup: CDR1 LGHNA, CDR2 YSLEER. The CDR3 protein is CASSQGTRDNEQFF. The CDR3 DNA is TGCGCCAGCAGCCAAGGAACGCGGGACAATGAGCAGTTCTTC.

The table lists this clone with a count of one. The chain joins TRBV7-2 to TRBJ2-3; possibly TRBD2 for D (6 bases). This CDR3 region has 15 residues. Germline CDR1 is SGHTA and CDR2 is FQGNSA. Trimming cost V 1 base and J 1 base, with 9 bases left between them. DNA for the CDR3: TGTGCCAGCAGCTTAGACGGGAGAGGCACAGATACGCAGTATTTT. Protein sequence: CASSLDGRGTDTQYF. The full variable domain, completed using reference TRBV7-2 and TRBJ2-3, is GAGVSQSPSNKVTEKGKDVELRCDPISGHTALYWYRQSLGQGLEFLIYFQGNSAPDKSGLPSDRFSAERTGGSVSTLTIQRTQQEDSAVYLCASSLDGRGTDTQYFGPGTRLTVL.

The CDR3 loop reads CASSPSQGLRAKNIQYF. CDR3 nucleotide sequence: TGTGCCAGCAGCCCCTCACAAGGATTACGAGCCAAAAACATTCAGTACTTC. V and J are TRBV7-8 and TRBJ2-4, with D unresolved. The germline V gene has CDR1 SGHVS and CDR2 FQNEAQ. The CDR3 is made up of 17 amino acids. Trimming pared 5 bases from V and 0 bases from J, leaving 17 bases between.

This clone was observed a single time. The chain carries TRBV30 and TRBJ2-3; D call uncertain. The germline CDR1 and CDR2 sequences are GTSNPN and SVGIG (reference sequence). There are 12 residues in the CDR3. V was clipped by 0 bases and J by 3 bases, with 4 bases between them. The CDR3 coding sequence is TGTGCCTGGAGTGTGGCTACAGATACGCAGTATTTT. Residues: CAWSVATDTQYF.

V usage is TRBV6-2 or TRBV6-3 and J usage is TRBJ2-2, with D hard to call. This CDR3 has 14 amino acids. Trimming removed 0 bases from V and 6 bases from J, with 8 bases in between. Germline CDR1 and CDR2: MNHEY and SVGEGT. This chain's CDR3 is CASSYSRPSGELFF. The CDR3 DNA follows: TGTGCCAGCAGTTACTCGAGGCCCTCCGGGGAGCTGTTTTTT.

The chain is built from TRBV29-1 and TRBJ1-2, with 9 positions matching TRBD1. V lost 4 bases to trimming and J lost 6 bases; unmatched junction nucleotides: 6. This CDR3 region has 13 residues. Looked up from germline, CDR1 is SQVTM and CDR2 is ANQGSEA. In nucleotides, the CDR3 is TGCAGCGTTGTGGGACAGGGCATGGATGGCTACACCTTC. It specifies CSVVGQGMDGYTF.

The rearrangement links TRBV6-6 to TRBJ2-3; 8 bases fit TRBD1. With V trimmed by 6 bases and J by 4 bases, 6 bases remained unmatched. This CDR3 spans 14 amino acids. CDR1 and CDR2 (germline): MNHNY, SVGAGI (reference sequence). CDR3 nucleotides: TGTGCCAGCAGCCAGGGGGCGCCGGCAGATACGCAGTATTTT. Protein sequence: CASSQGAPADTQYF.

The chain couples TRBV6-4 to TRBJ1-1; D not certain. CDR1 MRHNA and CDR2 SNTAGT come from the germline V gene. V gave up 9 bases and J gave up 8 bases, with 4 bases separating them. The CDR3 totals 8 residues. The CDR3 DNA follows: TGTGCCAGATCAGAAGCTTTCTTT. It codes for CARSEAFF.

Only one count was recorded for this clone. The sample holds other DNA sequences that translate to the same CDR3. The CDR3 sequence: CATSREPRPQETQYF. In DNA, the CDR3 is TGTGCCACCAGCAGAGAACCCCGGCCTCAAGAGACCCAGTACTTC. The chain is built from TRBV15 and TRBJ2-5, with D hard to call. The CDR3 is 15 residues long. In germline, CDR1 is LNHNV, CDR2 YYDKDF (reference sequence). V lost 0 bases and J 2 bases, leaving 10 bases between the germline ends.

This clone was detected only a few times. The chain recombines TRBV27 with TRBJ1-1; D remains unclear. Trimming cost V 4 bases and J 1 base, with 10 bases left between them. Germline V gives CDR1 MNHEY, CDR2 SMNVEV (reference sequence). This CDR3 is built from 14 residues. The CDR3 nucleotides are TGTGCCAGCAGTTCCCGGACCAGGAACACTGAAGCTTTCTTT. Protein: CASSSRTRNTEAFF.

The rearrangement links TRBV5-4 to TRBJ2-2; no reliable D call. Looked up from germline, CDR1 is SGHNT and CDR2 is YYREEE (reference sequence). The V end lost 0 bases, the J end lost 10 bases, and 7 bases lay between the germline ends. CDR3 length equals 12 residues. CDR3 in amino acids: CASSLDATELFF. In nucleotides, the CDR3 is TGTGCCAGCAGCTTGGATGCGACGGAGCTGTTTTTT.

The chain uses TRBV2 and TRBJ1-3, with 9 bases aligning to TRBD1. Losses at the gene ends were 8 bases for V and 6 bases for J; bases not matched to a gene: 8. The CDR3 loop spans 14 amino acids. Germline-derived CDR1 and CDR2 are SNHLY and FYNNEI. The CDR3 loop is CASRDRAYENTIYF. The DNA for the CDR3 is TGTGCCAGCCGGGACAGGGCATATGAAAACACCATATATTTT.

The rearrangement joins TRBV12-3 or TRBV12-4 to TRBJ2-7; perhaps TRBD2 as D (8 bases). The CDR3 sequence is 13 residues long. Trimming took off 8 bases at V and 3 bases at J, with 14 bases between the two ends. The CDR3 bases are TGTGCCAGCGGGACAGCGGGAGACTACGAGCAGTACTTC. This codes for CASGTAGDYEQYF.

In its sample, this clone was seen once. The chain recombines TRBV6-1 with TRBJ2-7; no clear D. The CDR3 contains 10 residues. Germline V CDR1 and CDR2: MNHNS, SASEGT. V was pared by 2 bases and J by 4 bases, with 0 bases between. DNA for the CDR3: TGTGCCAGCAGTGAATACGAGCAGTACTTC. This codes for CASSEYEQYF.

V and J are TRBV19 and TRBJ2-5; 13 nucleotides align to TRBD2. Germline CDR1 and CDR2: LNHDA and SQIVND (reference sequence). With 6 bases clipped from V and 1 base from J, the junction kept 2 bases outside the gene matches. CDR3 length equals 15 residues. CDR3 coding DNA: TGTGCCAGTAGGGGACTAGCGGGAACCCAAGAGACCCAGTACTTC. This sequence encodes CASRGLAGTQETQYF. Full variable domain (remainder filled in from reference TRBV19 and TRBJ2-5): DGGITQSPKYLFRKEGQNVTLSCEQNLNHDAMYWYRQDPGQGLRLIYYSQIVNDFQKGDIAEGYSVSREKKESFPLTVTSAQKNPTAFYLCASRGLAGTQETQYFGPGTRLLVL.

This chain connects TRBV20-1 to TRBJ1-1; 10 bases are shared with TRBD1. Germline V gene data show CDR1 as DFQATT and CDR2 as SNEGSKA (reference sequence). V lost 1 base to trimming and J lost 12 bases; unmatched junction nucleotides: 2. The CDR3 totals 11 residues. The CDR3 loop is CSARGGQGTFF. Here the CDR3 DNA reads TGCAGTGCTAGAGGGGGACAGGGGACTTTCTTT.

CDR3 region: CASSVGDRGSHGYTF. CDR3 in DNA: TGTGCCAGCAGCGTAGGGGACAGGGGGAGTCATGGCTACACCTTC. The chain uses TRBV9 and TRBJ1-2; 11 bases match TRBD1. V lost 0 bases and J lost 6; bases outside the gene matches: 4. Germline assignment: CDR1 SGDLS and CDR2 YYNGEE. This CDR3 spans 15 amino acids.

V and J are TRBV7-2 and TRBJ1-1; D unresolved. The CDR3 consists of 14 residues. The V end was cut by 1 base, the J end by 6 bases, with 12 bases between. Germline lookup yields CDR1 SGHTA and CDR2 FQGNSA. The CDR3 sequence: CASSLVVVVAEAFF. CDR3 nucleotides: TGTGCCAGCAGCTTAGTCGTCGTCGTCGCTGAAGCTTTCTTT. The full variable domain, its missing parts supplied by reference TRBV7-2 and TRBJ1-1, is GAGVSQSPSNKVTEKGKDVELRCDPISGHTALYWYRQSLGQGLEFLIYFQGNSAPDKSGLPSDRFSAERTGGSVSTLTIQRTQQEDSAVYLCASSLVVVVAEAFFGQGTRLTVV.

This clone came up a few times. This chain's CDR3 is CASSRRETGTNEKLFF. In DNA, the CDR3 is TGCGCCAGCAGCCGCCGAGAGACAGGGACGAATGAAAAACTGTTTTTT. The chain recombines TRBV4-1 with TRBJ1-4, with 7 nucleotides matching TRBD1. The germline gives CDR1 MGHRA, CDR2 YSYEKL. The CDR3 is 16 residues long. Unmatched junction bases numbered 10, after V lost 4 bases and J lost 5 bases.

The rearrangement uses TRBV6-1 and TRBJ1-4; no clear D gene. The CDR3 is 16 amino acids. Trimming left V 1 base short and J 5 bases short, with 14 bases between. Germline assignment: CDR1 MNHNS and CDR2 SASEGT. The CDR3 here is CASSEVAWGWNEKLFF. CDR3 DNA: TGTGCCAGCAGTGAAGTTGCGTGGGGATGGAATGAAAAACTGTTTTTT.

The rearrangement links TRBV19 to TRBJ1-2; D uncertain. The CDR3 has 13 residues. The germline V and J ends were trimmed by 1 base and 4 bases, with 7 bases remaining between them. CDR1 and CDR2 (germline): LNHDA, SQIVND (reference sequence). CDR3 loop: CASSIGNAYGYTF. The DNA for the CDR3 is TGTGCCAGTAGTATAGGCAATGCCTATGGCTACACCTTC.

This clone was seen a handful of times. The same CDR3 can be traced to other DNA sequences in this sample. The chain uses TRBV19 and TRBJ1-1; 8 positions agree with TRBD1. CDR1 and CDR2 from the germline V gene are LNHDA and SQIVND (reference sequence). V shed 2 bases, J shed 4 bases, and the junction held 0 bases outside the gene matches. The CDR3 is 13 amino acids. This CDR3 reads CASSITGGTEAFF. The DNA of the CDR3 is TGTGCCAGTAGTATAACAGGGGGCACTGAAGCTTTCTTT.

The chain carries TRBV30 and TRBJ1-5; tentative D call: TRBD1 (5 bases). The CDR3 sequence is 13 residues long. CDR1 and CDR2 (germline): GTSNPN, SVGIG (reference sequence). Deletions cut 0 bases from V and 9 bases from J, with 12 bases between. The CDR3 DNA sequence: TGTGCCTGGAGTGTACTAGGTACAGGGCCCCAGCATTTT. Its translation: CAWSVLGTGPQHF.